The present entry profiles one T cell receptor beta chain with its context. Sequencing was performed with immunoSEQ multiplex PCR; in TCRdb, only in-frame clones are kept and a portion is missing. Among 250,000 or so clones listed, approximately 86% were seen once. The data stem from a study of blood T cell repertoires in COVID-19. Study background: Donors in the United States, Italy and Spain gave samples during acute or convalescent COVID-19. The cDNA or gDNA used as material had been derived from T cells, B-cell-depleted T cells, or PBMCs.

The TCR sequence derives from a woman aged 25 to 39 with acute or convalescent COVID-19. Sequencing input: peripheral blood.

For the CDR3, the DNA is TGTGCCAGCAGCTTTACTACTGAAGCTTTCTTT. Protein product: CASSFTTEAFF. The chain is built from TRBV5-4 and TRBJ1-1; D not certain. Germline V gene lookup returns CDR1 SGHNT and CDR2 YYREEE (reference sequence). The V end lost 2 bases, the J end lost 5 bases, and 4 bases lay between the germline ends. CDR3 size: 11 residues.